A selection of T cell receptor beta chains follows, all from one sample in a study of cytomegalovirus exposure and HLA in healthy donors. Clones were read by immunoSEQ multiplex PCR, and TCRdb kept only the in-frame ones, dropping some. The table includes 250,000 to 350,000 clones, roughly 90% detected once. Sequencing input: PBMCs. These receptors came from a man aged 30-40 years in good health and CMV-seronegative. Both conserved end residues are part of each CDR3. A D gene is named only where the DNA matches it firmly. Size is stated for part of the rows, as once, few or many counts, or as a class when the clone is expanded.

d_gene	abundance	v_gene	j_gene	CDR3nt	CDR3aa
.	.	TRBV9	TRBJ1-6	TGTGCCAGCAGCCCCCTGGCAGGGACAAATTCACCCCTCCACTTT	CASSPLAGTNSPLHF
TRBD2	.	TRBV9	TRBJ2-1	TGTGCCAGCAGCGTAGAGGGGCACAGCGGGGGTGACAATGAGCAGTTCTTC	CASSVEGHSGGDNEQFF
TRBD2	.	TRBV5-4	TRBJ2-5	TGTGCCAGCAGTCTGGGTGGTAGCGGGGGGCTCTTCCTCCAAGAGACCCAGTACTTC	CASSLGGSGGLFLQETQYF
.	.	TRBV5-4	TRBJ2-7	TGTGCCAGCAGCTTGGAGGTCAGGGTGAACGAGCAGTACTTC	CASSLEVRVNEQYF
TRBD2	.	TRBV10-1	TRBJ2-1	TGCGCCAGCAGTGAGTTTATTACCGGGACTAGCACCTACAATGAGCAGTTCTTC	CASSEFITGTSTYNEQFF
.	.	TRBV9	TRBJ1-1	TGTGCCAGCAGCGCTCCTGACAGGAACACTGAAGCTTTCTTT	CASSAPDRNTEAFF
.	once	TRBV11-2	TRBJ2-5	TGTGCCAGCAGCCGGGGACATCCCACCGAGACCCAGTACTTC	CASSRGHPTETQYF
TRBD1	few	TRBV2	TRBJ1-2	TGTGCCACCCGGACAGGGAGTAACTATGGCTACACCTTC	CATRTGSNYGYTF
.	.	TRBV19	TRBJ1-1	TGTGCCAGTAGTATTGCAGGGACTGAAGCTTTCTTT	CASSIAGTEAFF
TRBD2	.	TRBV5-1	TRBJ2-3	TGCGCCAGCAGCACAGCGGGGGGCCTCACAGATACGCAGTATTTT	CASSTAGGLTDTQYF
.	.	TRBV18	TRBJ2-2	TGTGCCAGCTCACCAGTTAGCCCGAACACCGGGGAGCTGTTTTTT	CASSPVSPNTGELFF
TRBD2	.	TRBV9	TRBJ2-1	TGTGCCAGCAGCGTACTAGCGGGGGGTTCCAATGAGCAGTTCTTC	CASSVLAGGSNEQFF
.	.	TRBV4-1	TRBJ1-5	TGCGCCAGTAGCAAGAGTGATTCGAGTTATGTAAGCAATCAGCCCCAGCATTTT	CASSKSDSSYVSNQPQHF
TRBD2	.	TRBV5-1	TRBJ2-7	TGCGCCAGCAGCCCTGGTGAACTAGCGGGGGGCTACGAGCAGTACTTC	CASSPGELAGGYEQYF
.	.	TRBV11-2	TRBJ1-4	TGTGCCAGCAGCTCCACACCCTGGACTAATGAAAAACTGTTTTTT	CASSSTPWTNEKLFF
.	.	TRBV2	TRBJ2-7	TGTGCCAGCAGAGAGCAGTCGGGGAGAACGGAGCAGTACTTC	CASREQSGRTEQYF
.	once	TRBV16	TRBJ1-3	TGTGCCAGCAGCACGCGACAAGGCTCTGGAAACACCATATATTTT	CASSTRQGSGNTIYF
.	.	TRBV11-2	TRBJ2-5	TGTGCCAGCAGCTTAGCGGGTCAAATCCTTTTTGAGACCCAGTACTTC	CASSLAGQILFETQYF
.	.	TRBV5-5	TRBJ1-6	TGTGCCAGCAGCTTGGATCCCGACAGGTCAGCCCTTCATTCACCCCTCCACTTT	CASSLDPDRSALHSPLHF
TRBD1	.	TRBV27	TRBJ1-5	TGTGCCAGCAGTTTGACAGGGGGGAGAGATCAGCCCCAGCATTTT	CASSLTGGRDQPQHF
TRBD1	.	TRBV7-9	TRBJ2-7	TGTGCCAGCAGCCCCTGGGACAGATCCTACGAGCAGTACTTC	CASSPWDRSYEQYF
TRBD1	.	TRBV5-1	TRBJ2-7	TGCGCCAGCAGCTATACTACCGGGACAGTGTCCTACGAGCAGTACTTC	CASSYTTGTVSYEQYF
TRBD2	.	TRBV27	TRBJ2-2	TGTGCCAGCTCTAGCGGAGCCGGAACCGGGGAGCTGTTTTTT	CASSSGAGTGELFF
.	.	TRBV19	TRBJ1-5	TGTGCCAGTAGTTTGAGGAATCAGCCCCAGCATTTT	CASSLRNQPQHF
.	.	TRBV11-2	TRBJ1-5	TGTGCCAGCAGCTTAGGGGGGCAGTTGAATCAGCCCCAGCATTTT	CASSLGGQLNQPQHF
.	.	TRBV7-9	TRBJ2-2	TGTGCCAGCACCGTCAATGGACAGAACACCGGGGAGCTGTTTTTT	CASTVNGQNTGELFF
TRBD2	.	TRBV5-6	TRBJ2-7	TGTGCCAGCAGCTTAGGTAGCGGGGGTCTGAACGAGCAGTACTTC	CASSLGSGGLNEQYF
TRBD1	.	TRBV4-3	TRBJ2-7	TGCGCCAGCAGCCAAGAAGGCCGGACAGGGGGAATCTACGAGCAGTACTTC	CASSQEGRTGGIYEQYF
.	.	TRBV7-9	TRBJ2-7	TGTGCCAGCAGCACGGGAACAGGGTTACGGTACGAGCAGTACTTC	CASSTGTGLRYEQYF
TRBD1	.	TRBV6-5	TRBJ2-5	TGTGCCAGCAGTTACTGGAAGACAGGGCCGGCCCAGTACTTC	CASSYWKTGPAQYF
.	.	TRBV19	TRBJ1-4	TGTGCCAGTAGTCCAGGGCGTGGAGAAAAACTGTTTTTT	CASSPGRGEKLFF
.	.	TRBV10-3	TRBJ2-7	TGTGCCATCAGTGAGAACTTGGGAGGCTACGAGCAGTACTTC	CAISENLGGYEQYF
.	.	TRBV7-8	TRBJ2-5	TGTGCCAGCAGCCCCGCGGGGGCATCGAGGGAGACCCAGTACTTC	CASSPAGASRETQYF
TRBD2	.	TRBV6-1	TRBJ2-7	TGTGCCAGCAGAGAGCGGGGGAGCTCCTACGAGCAGTACTTC	CASRERGSSYEQYF
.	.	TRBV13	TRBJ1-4	TGTGCCAGCAGCTTACGGGGGAGGACTAATGAAAAACTGTTTTTT	CASSLRGRTNEKLFF
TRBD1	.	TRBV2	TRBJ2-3	TGTGCCAGCAGGAACAGGGGATTCACAGATACGCAGTATTTT	CASRNRGFTDTQYF
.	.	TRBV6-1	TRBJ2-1	TGTGCCAGCAGTGAAGGGGTCCACCGGGGCAATGAGCAGTTCTTC	CASSEGVHRGNEQFF
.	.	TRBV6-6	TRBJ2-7	TGTGCCAGCAGTTACGACACAGGGTGGGTCTCCGAGCAGTACTTC	CASSYDTGWVSEQYF
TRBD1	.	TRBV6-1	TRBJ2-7	TGTGCCAGCAGTCTGGACAGGGCCAACTCCTACGAGCAGTACTTC	CASSLDRANSYEQYF
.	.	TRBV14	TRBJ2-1	TGTGCCAGCAGTCCGGACAGATTAATTTACAATGAGCAGTTCTTC	CASSPDRLIYNEQFF
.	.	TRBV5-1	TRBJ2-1	TGCGCCAGCAGCTTGGTGCAGGGGAGCTCCTACAATGAGCAGTTCTTC	CASSLVQGSSYNEQFF
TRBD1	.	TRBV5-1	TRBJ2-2	TGCGCCAGCAGCGGTACAGGGGATTTGGTCGGGGAGCTGTTTTTT	CASSGTGDLVGELFF
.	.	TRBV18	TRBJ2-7	TGTGCCAGCTCACCGGGGAGCTACGAGCAGTACTTC	CASSPGSYEQYF
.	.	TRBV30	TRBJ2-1	TGTGCCTGGAGTGTAGGGAGGGGGAACAATGAGCAGTTCTTC	CAWSVGRGNNEQFF
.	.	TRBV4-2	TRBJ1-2	TGTGCCAGCAGCCAAGCCGCTCAGGAGGACTATGGCTACACCTTC	CASSQAAQEDYGYTF
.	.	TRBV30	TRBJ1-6	TGTGCCTGCACGACAGGTCGGACAAATTCACCCCTCCACTTT	CACTTGRTNSPLHF
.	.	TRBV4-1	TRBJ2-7	TGCGCCAGCAGCCTCCCGGGAAGGACTCCCGAGCAGTACTTC	CASSLPGRTPEQYF
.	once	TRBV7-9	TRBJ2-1	TGTGCCAGCAGCTTGGTTGCTCACGGTCAGTTCTTC	CASSLVAHGQFF